These T cell receptor beta chains were read from a single sample in a study of early T cells in non-severe SARS-CoV-2 infection. TCRdb independently ran MiXCR on the 5' RACE reads; one entry per CDR3 protein. Seen here are roughly 30,000 distinct CDR3 sequences, 5.7% observed once, and the top ten hold almost 6.5%. The sample consisted of whole blood. The receptors shown here come from an adult who was a healthcare worker with PCR-confirmed SARS-CoV-2 infection or an uninfected control (not recorded which). The conserved cysteine and the conserved F or W are not part of the CDR3 here. The size field is filled for only some rows; it gives once, few, many or a size class.

V	J	size	CDR3
TRBV6-6	TRBJ2-4	many	ASSLVGEPKNIQY
TRBV20-1	TRBJ2-4	many	SAPGAAKNIQY
TRBV5-1	TRBJ1-2	many	ASSPGQTNYGYT
TRBV11-2	TRBJ1-2	.	ASSGTGTAIGYT
TRBV2	TRBJ1-5	many	ASQGQLSNQPQH
TRBV28	TRBJ2-1	.	ASGPLRLAEQF
TRBV4-2	TRBJ2-4	many	ASSQGGAEDIQY
TRBV19	TRBJ1-4	many	ASRIWTDSNEKLF
TRBV19	TRBJ1-5	medium-sized	ASSTPGQGTQPQH
TRBV6-1	TRBJ2-1	many	ASSESRLALNEQF
TRBV28	TRBJ2-1	many	ASSSGPRNNEQF
TRBV24-1	TRBJ2-3	few	ATSESSGPFSTDTQY
TRBV19	TRBJ2-1	few	ASSMGTGAYNEQF
TRBV7-2	TRBJ2-2	.	ASSPRRSTSGELF
TRBV6-5	TRBJ2-7	few	ASSYSSRVTTEQY
TRBV11-2	TRBJ2-2	few	ASTTGAGELF
TRBV7-8	TRBJ2-4	few	ATSDRVGNIQY
TRBV10-3	TRBJ2-1	.	AISGPEDEQF
TRBV10-1	TRBJ2-7	many	AILGTSGNSFYEQY
TRBV12-3/TRBV12-4	TRBJ2-7	few	ASSPGVKSEQY
TRBV11-2	TRBJ2-7	many	ASSLVRTGRKQY
TRBV5-1	TRBJ1-3	few	ASSLSGQGSGNTIY
TRBV20-1	TRBJ2-3	.	SARDPLTDTLY
TRBV12-3/TRBV12-4	TRBJ2-7	many	ASSPIAGGGEQY
TRBV27	TRBJ2-5	many	APAIRACLETQY
TRBV28	TRBJ1-5	medium-sized	ASRLVNQPQH
TRBV20-1	TRBJ2-1	many	SPNSGTIVYNEQF
TRBV7-2	TRBJ1-4	.	ASSAQARGEKLF
TRBV5-1	TRBJ2-7	many	ASSLAGDLYEQY